These 23 T cell receptor beta chains were all obtained from the same sample, sequenced in a study of response to subunit inactivated influenza vaccine. In TCRdb, the RT-PCR reads were re-called with MiXCR into one record per CDR3 protein. The table shows more than 700,000 distinct CDR3 sequences, with approximately 21% occurring only once. The specimen comprised PBMCs from blood, sampled roughly 5 days after vaccination. Every receptor here comes from a man in his fifties or sixties who received an inactivated influenza vaccine.

The chain recombines TRBV29-1 with TRBJ2-5; 7 bases align to TRBD1. Trimming removed 4 bases from V and 1 base from J; junction bases left unmatched: 3. The V gene's germline CDR1 is SQVTM and CDR2 ANQGSEA. This CDR3 region has 13 residues. The CDR3 region is CSVGDRSQETQYF. CDR3 nucleotides: TGCAGCGTTGGGGACAGAAGCCAAGAGACCCAGTACTTC.

The gene calls are TRBV5-1 and TRBJ2-1; D is ambiguous. The V gene lost 4 bases and the J gene lost 2 bases, with 13 bases spanning the gap. The CDR3 is 15 residues long. Germline loops: CDR1 SGHRS, CDR2 YFSETQ. The CDR3 nucleotides are TGCGCCAGCAGCGTCAGACCCGAAGCCTACAATGAGCAGTTCTTC. Protein: CASSVRPEAYNEQFF.

This clonotype was counted between two and nine times. The chain is built from TRBV7-8 and TRBJ2-1; D possibly uses TRBD1 or TRBD2 (5 bases each). Trimming cost V 5 bases and J 6 bases, with 17 bases left between them. This CDR3 spans 15 amino acids. Germline assignment: CDR1 SGHVS and CDR2 FQNEAQ. The DNA for the CDR3 is TGTGCCAGCAGCCCACCGGGGCAGGCCTTCAATGAGCAGTTCTTC. This codes for CASSPPGQAFNEQFF.

V gene TRBV5-1 combines with J gene TRBJ2-3; 11 bases map to TRBD1. CDR3 length: 19 residues. CDR1 and CDR2 (germline): SGHRS, YFSETQ. V shed 0 bases, J shed 3 bases, and the junction held 12 bases outside the gene matches. For the CDR3, the DNA is TGCGCCAGCAGCTTGGTGGTATGGACAGGGGGCATAAGGACAGATACGCAGTATTTT. Translated, it gives CASSLVVWTGGIRTDTQYF.

This clonotype was counted only a few times. The chain couples TRBV12-3 or TRBV12-4 to TRBJ2-3, with 7 nucleotides matching TRBD1. V lost 3 bases and J lost 1; bases outside the gene matches: 7. The CDR3 consists of 16 residues. Here the CDR3 reads CASSFERDRGTDTQYF. CDR3 sequence (DNA): TGTGCCAGCAGTTTTGAAAGAGACAGGGGCACAGATACGCAGTATTTT.

CDR3 sequence reads: CASSRQGYYEQYF. For the CDR3, the DNA is TGTGCCAGCAGTAGACAGGGCTACTACGAGCAGTACTTC. The chain combines TRBV6-1 with TRBJ2-7; 7 bases are a match to TRBD1. The V and J ends lost 5 bases and 3 bases, in that order; junction bases with no gene match: 4. CDR1 MNHNS and CDR2 SASEGT come from the germline V gene. This CDR3 comprises 13 residues.

CDR3 nucleotide sequence: TGCAGTGCCCCCGAACGGGCAGCGGGATCGTTGTCGGCCGGGGAGCTGTTTTTT. This codes for CSAPERAAGSLSAGELFF. The chain links TRBV20-1 to TRBJ2-2, with TRBD2 matching 7 bases. The CDR3 totals 18 residues. Germline lookup yields CDR1 DFQATT and CDR2 SNEGSKA (reference sequence). V lost 6 bases and J lost 6; bases outside the gene matches: 22.

In this sample, this clonotype turned up a few times. V gene TRBV20-1 combines with J gene TRBJ2-1; D remains ambiguous. The CDR3 runs to 11 residues. Germline CDR1 reads DFQATT; CDR2 reads SNEGSKA (reference sequence). The V gene lost 4 bases and the J gene lost 4 bases, with 5 bases spanning the gap. In nucleotides, the CDR3 is TGCAGTGCTAATGGTTACAATGAGCAGTTCTTC. Translation: CSANGYNEQFF.

The gene calls are TRBV28 and TRBJ2-1, with D possibly TRBD2 on 5 matching bases. The CDR3 spans 16 residues. The germline gives CDR1 MDHEN, CDR2 SYDVKM. The ends were cut back, 6 bases at V and 3 bases at J, with 18 bases in the middle. The CDR3 is CASSPRGRGYYNEQFF. The CDR3 region has the DNA TGTGCCAGCAGCCCTCGCGGACGCGGGTACTACAATGAGCAGTTCTTC.

This clonotype showed up many times. CDR3 protein: CSAMPPGHRYNEQFF. The CDR3 coding sequence is TGCAGTGCTATGCCCCCGGGACACCGATACAATGAGCAGTTCTTC. The chain carries TRBV20-1 and TRBJ2-1, with a tentative D call TRBD1 (6 bases). The germline CDR1 and CDR2 sequences are DFQATT and SNEGSKA (reference sequence). Deletions cut 4 bases from V and 4 bases from J, with 17 bases between. This CDR3 contains 15 residues.

This clonotype has only a few counts. V usage is TRBV30 and J usage is TRBJ1-6; 7 bases are a match to TRBD1. This CDR3 spans 15 amino acids. V gave up 2 bases and J gave up 7 bases; unmatched junction bases: 8. The germline gives CDR1 GTSNPN, CDR2 SVGIG (reference sequence). CDR3 bases: TGTGCCTGGAGTCTCGGACAGGCGCTGAATTCACCCCTCCACTTT. Translation: CAWSLGQALNSPLHF.

The chain carries TRBV7-6 and TRBJ1-1; D is unresolved. This CDR3 contains 15 residues. CDR1 and CDR2 from the germline V gene are SGHVS and FNYEAQ. The germline V and J ends were trimmed by 5 bases and 1 base, with 14 bases remaining between them. The CDR3 DNA reads TGTGCCAGCAGCCCTACGTCTAAGTGGAACACTGAAGCTTTCTTT. Encoded protein: CASSPTSKWNTEAFF.

In this sample, this clonotype turned up a few times. V and J are TRBV7-2 and TRBJ2-1; D might be TRBD1 (5 bases). The germline CDR1 and CDR2 sequences are SGHTA and FQGNSA. Trimming took off 2 bases at V and 6 bases at J, with 14 bases between the two ends. CDR3 length equals 15 residues. CDR3: CASSLRPGQGNEQFF. As DNA, the CDR3 is TGTGCCAGCAGCTTAAGGCCAGGCCAGGGCAATGAGCAGTTCTTC. The entire variable domain, with the rest obtained from reference TRBV7-2 and TRBJ2-1, is as follows: GAGVSQSPSNKVTEKGKDVELRCDPISGHTALYWYRQSLGQGLEFLIYFQGNSAPDKSGLPSDRFSAERTGGSVSTLTIQRTQQEDSAVYLCASSLRPGQGNEQFFGPGTRLTVL.

This chain links TRBV7-2 with TRBJ2-3, with TRBD1 matching 7 bases. V trimming: 3 bases; J trimming: 4 bases; junction bases outside the gene matches: 4. The germline V gene encodes CDR1 SGHTA and CDR2 FQGNSA. This CDR3 contains 14 residues. In DNA, the CDR3 is TGTGCCAGCAGCTTGCGACAGGGACCAGATACGCAGTATTTT. Protein sequence: CASSLRQGPDTQYF.

In its sample, this clonotype was seen a few times. The chain recombines TRBV7-2 with TRBJ2-1; 10 bases are a match to TRBD1. The V gene end was trimmed by 6 bases and the J gene end by 9 bases; junction bases not matched to a gene: 14. CDR3 length equals 16 residues. In germline, CDR1 is SGHTA, CDR2 FQGNSA. The CDR3 loop is CASRPDRGQGFFEQFF. The DNA of the CDR3 is TGTGCCAGCAGACCAGACAGGGGGCAAGGGTTTTTTGAGCAGTTCTTC.

This clonotype was seen only a few times. The J gene is TRBJ2-2, the V gene TRBV6-1, with D possibly TRBD2 on 5 matching bases. Between the trimmed V and J ends, which lost 6 bases and 3 bases, there was a span of 8 bases. CDR1 and CDR2 from the germline V gene are MNHNS and SASEGT. The CDR3 is made up of 13 amino acids. The CDR3 sequence is CASRRRDTGELFF. The CDR3, as DNA: TGTGCCAGCAGACGGCGGGACACCGGGGAGCTGTTTTTT.

This clonotype was seen more than once but under ten times. This rearrangement joins TRBV4-2 to TRBJ2-5; D gene unclear. V gave up 0 bases and J gave up 5 bases, with 7 bases separating them. This CDR3 spans 13 amino acids. The germline V gene encodes CDR1 LGHNA and CDR2 YNFKEQ. CDR3 sequence reads: CASSQDEAETQYF. CDR3 in DNA: TGTGCCAGCAGCCAAGACGAGGCTGAGACCCAGTACTTC.

This chain links TRBV27 with TRBJ2-7; D perhaps matches TRBD1 (7 bases). Looked up from germline, CDR1 is MNHEY and CDR2 is SMNVEV (reference sequence). V lost 4 bases and J 4 bases, leaving 17 bases between the germline ends. This CDR3 comprises 15 residues. CDR3 in amino acids: CASSSYQGGIYEQYF. As DNA, the CDR3 is TGTGCCAGCAGTTCTTATCAGGGGGGTATTTACGAGCAGTACTTC.

This clonotype was detected many times. The chain recombines TRBV14 with TRBJ2-2; unclear D gene. Germline V gene lookup returns CDR1 SGHDN and CDR2 FVKESK. This CDR3 has 13 amino acids. Trimming cost V 3 bases and J 3 bases, with 5 bases left between them. The CDR3 nucleotides are TGTGCCAGCAGCCAGGGATACACCGGGGAGCTGTTTTTT. Amino acid sequence: CASSQGYTGELFF. The entire variable domain, with the rest obtained from reference TRBV14 and TRBJ2-2, is as follows: EAGVTQFPSHSVIEKGQTVTLRCDPISGHDNLYWYRRVMGKEIKFLLHFVKESKQDESGMPNNRFLAERTGGTYSTLKVQPAELEDSGVYFCASSQGYTGELFFGEGSRLTVL.

The V and J genes are TRBV20-1 and TRBJ2-3; 9 bases match TRBD2. The CDR3 is 16 amino acids. Unmatched junction bases numbered 10, after V lost 4 bases and J lost 2 bases. The V gene's germline CDR1 is DFQATT and CDR2 SNEGSKA (reference sequence). This CDR3 reads CSANFLAGALTDTQYF. CDR3 in DNA: TGCAGTGCTAATTTTTTAGCGGGGGCCCTCACAGATACGCAGTATTTT.

The chain is built from TRBV7-8 and TRBJ2-1; 7 positions match TRBD1. The ends lost 5 bases at V and 4 bases at J; junction bases unmatched: 8. This CDR3 region has 15 residues. Germline loops: CDR1 SGHVS, CDR2 FQNEAQ. CDR3 residues: CASSPTPGQYNEQFF. CDR3 nucleotides: TGTGCCAGCAGCCCAACTCCGGGACAGTACAATGAGCAGTTCTTC.

This clonotype was counted a few times. The rearrangement joins TRBV20-1 to TRBJ1-1; D remains unclear. The CDR3 length is 13 residues. Trimming removed 5 bases from V and 4 bases from J, with 14 bases in between. Looked up from germline, CDR1 is DFQATT and CDR2 is SNEGSKA (reference sequence). The DNA for the CDR3 is TGCAGTGCTGTCAGCACAGCACGCACTGAAGCTTTCTTT. This gives the protein CSAVSTARTEAFF.

This clonotype has just a few counts. This rearrangement joins TRBV7-6 to TRBJ2-3; a possible D gene is TRBD2 (6 bases). This CDR3 is built from 15 residues. Per the germline V gene, CDR1 is SGHVS and CDR2 is FNYEAQ. V lost 5 bases and J 6 bases, leaving 18 bases between the germline ends. This chain's CDR3 is CASSLSAGSADTQYF. CDR3 in DNA: TGTGCCAGCAGCCTCTCGGCGGGGTCAGCGGATACGCAGTATTTT.